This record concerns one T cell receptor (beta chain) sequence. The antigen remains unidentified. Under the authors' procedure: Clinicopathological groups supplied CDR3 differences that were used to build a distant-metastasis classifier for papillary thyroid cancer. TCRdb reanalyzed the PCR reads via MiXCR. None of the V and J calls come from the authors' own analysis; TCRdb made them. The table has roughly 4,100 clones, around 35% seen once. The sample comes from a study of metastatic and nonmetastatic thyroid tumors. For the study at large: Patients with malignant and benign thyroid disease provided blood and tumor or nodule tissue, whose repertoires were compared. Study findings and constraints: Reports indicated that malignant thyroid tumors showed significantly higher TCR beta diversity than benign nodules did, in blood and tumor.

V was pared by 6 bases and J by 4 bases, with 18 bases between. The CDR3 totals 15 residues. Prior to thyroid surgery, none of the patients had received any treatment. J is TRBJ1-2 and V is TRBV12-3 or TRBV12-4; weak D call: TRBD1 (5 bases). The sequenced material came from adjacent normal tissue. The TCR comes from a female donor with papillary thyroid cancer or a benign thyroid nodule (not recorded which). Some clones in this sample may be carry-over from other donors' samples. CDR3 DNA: TGTGCCAGCAGCCGAGAGAGGAGCCAGGGCTATGGCTACACCTTC. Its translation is CASSRERSQGYGYTF.